This T cell receptor (beta chain) was found in a study of blood T cell repertoires in COVID-19. V gave up 5 bases and J gave up 4 bases, with 14 bases separating them. The CDR3 is 14 residues long. CDR1 is SEHNR and CDR2 is FQNEAQ in the germline V gene (reference sequence). Data came from immunoSEQ multiplex PCR; TCRdb stores just in-frame clones and leaves some out. The sample includes 91,000 or so clones, roughly four fifths of them seen just once. The material sequenced was peripheral blood. This sequence was found in a man between 50 and 59 years old with active or convalescent COVID-19. J is TRBJ1-1 and V is TRBV7-9; D may be TRBD1 (5 bases). The CDR3 DNA sequence: TGTGCCAGCAGCCCAACCAGGGAGGTCACTGAAGCTTTCTTT. Amino acids: CASSPTREVTEAFF.